The entry below gives a single T cell receptor (beta chain) sequence along with its context. Its specificity is not known. This sample is part of a study of OX40 agonist ivuxolimab in advanced cancers. Study in general: An agonistic human IgG2 monoclonal antibody against OX40 (CD134) was given. Enrollees could have had prior anti-PD-1, anti-PD-L1 or anti-CTLA-4 therapy, which more than 30% had received. At 0.01 to 10 mg/kg, ivuxolimab was administered intravenously to patients every 2 weeks.

In germline, CDR1 is SQVTM, CDR2 ANQGSEA. The CDR3 is made up of 14 amino acids. The ends were cut back, 4 bases at V and 1 base at J, with 11 bases in the middle. Sequencing used immunoSEQ multiplex PCR; TCRdb keeps in-frame clones, though not all of them. The table includes 77,000 or so clones, roughly 86% detected once. Study-wide results and limits: In general, CD8+ T cells held more expanded clones than CD4+ did, on average.

This clonotype originated in an adult with an advanced solid tumor such as melanoma, head and neck, liver or kidney cancer. V gene TRBV29-1 combines with J gene TRBJ1-5, with D possibly being TRBD1 (6 bases). Sequencing used CD4+ or CD8+ T cells sorted from blood, obtained in a trial of the OX40 agonist ivuxolimab. The CDR3 loop reads CSVGTGASNQPQHF. Written as DNA, the CDR3 is TGCAGCGTTGGTACGGGGGCAAGCAATCAGCCCCAGCATTTT. Combining the CDR3 with reference TRBV29-1 and TRBJ1-5 gives the whole variable domain SAVISQKPSRDICQRGTSLTIQCQVDSQVTMMFWYRQQPGQSLTLIATANQGSEATYESGFVIDKFPISRPNLTFSTLTVSNMSPEDSSIYLCSVGTGASNQPQHFGDGTRLSIL.